These T cell receptor beta chains were read from a single sample in a study of T-cell memory formation after mild COVID-19. In TCRdb, the 5' RACE reads were re-called with MiXCR into one record per CDR3 protein. The sample holds under 600,000 distinct CDR3 sequences, roughly 21% seen once. Specimen: PBMCs or a T cell subset sorted from them (not recorded which). All receptors come from an adult woman who had mild COVID-19 (a few samples of this study predate the infection). Cell type and time point are not known. CDR3s include the opening cysteine and the closing phenylalanine or tryptophan. D genes are given only for firm matches. Size is omitted from some rows. Given values are once, few, many or a class for expanded clones.

d_gene	v_gene	j_gene	abundance	CDR3nt	CDR3aa
TRBD2	TRBV3-1	TRBJ2-3	few	TGTGCCAGCAGCGAACTAGCGGGGGGGAGCACAGATACGCAGTATTTT	CASSELAGGSTDTQYF
NA	TRBV20-1	TRBJ2-3	few	TGCAGTGCTAGAAGACTAGAACCTCCCCATACGCAGTATTTT	CSARRLEPPHTQYF
NA	TRBV25-1	TRBJ1-5	few	TGTGCCAGCAGTGAAGAGGAGGGTATACAGGGTAGGACCAATCAGCCCCAGCATTTT	CASSEEEGIQGRTNQPQHF
NA	TRBV19	TRBJ2-7	NA	TGTGCCAGTATTGACACCAGCTCCTACGAGCAGTACTTC	CASIDTSSYEQYF
NA	TRBV7-9	TRBJ2-1	once	TGTGCCAGCTCGTCGGAGGGAGAGAGTTACAATGAGCAGTTCTTC	CASSSEGESYNEQFF
TRBD1	TRBV7-8	TRBJ2-3	few	TGTGCCAGCAGCTCACCGGACAGGGCAACCACAGATACGCAGTATTTT	CASSSPDRATTDTQYF
NA	TRBV12-3/TRBV12-4	TRBJ2-7	NA	TGTGCCAGCACCCCGGGGTACGAGCAGTACTTC	CASTPGYEQYF
NA	TRBV30	TRBJ1-4	NA	TGTGCCTGGAGTGTTCGGGAGAATGAAAAACTGTTTTTT	CAWSVRENEKLFF
NA	TRBV20-1	TRBJ2-5	many	TGCAGTGCTAGCCTAGCTGGGCTAGAGACCCAGTACTTC	CSASLAGLETQYF
TRBD1	TRBV5-1	TRBJ1-1	few	TGCGCCAGCAACCTCCGGGGGGACAGTTTGAACACTGAAGCTTTCTTT	CASNLRGDSLNTEAFF
NA	TRBV29-1	TRBJ2-2	NA	TGCAGCGTTGTTTTGTCCACCGGGGAGCTGTTTTTT	CSVVLSTGELFF
NA	TRBV24-1	TRBJ2-1	few	TGTGCCATCAGTGGAGTTGACAGGAACAATGAGCAGTTCTTC	CAISGVDRNNEQFF
NA	TRBV7-6	TRBJ1-5	many	TGTGCCAGCAGCCCCGCCCCGAGTGAGCCCCAGCATTTT	CASSPAPSEPQHF
NA	TRBV9	TRBJ2-1	few	TGTGCCAGCAGCGAGGGACCTGTGGGGGTAAGCTCCTACAATGAGCAGTTCTTC	CASSEGPVGVSSYNEQFF
TRBD1	TRBV11-1	TRBJ2-2	few	TGTGCCAGCAGCAGGGGACAGGGGGCTCCCACCGGGGAGCTGTTTTTT	CASSRGQGAPTGELFF
NA	TRBV20-1	TRBJ1-4	NA	TGCAGTGCTAGAGGGGGTTGGGGGAATTATGAAAAACTGTTTTTT	CSARGGWGNYEKLFF
NA	TRBV7-8	TRBJ2-3	few	TGTGCCAGCAGCCCCCTCACCCCCGATACGCAGTATTTT	CASSPLTPDTQYF
TRBD1	TRBV5-6	TRBJ2-7	few	TGTGCCAGCAGCAAGGCAGGACAGGGGAACGAGCAGTACTTC	CASSKAGQGNEQYF
NA	TRBV21-1	TRBJ2-5	NA	TGTGCCAGCAAGTGCGAGACCCAGTACTTC	CASKCETQYF
TRBD2	TRBV9	TRBJ2-3	few	TGTGCCAGCGCTTTTGGGGCTAGCGGGAGCACAGATACGCAGTATTTT	CASAFGASGSTDTQYF
TRBD1	TRBV9	TRBJ2-7	NA	TGTGCCAGCAGCGTAGGGGGTGAAGGGGGCTACCACGAGCAGTACTTC	CASSVGGEGGYHEQYF
TRBD2	TRBV12-3/TRBV12-4	TRBJ2-3	many	TGCGCCAGCAGCCCTTCGGGGGGGAGCACAGATACGCAGTATTTT	CASSPSGGSTDTQYF
NA	TRBV6-1	TRBJ2-7	few	TGTGCCAGCAGTGAAAGATACAGAGGGCGCGAGCAGTACTTC	CASSERYRGREQYF
NA	TRBV28	TRBJ2-7	NA	TGTGCCAGCAGTTTTCAGTACGAGCAGTACTTC	CASSFQYEQYF
NA	TRBV5-1	TRBJ2-1	NA	TGCGCCAGCAGCGGGGCGCATGAGCAGTTCTTC	CASSGAHEQFF
TRBD2	TRBV7-9	TRBJ2-3	NA	TGTGCCAGCAGCTTTCCGACTAGCGGGGGCGGTGGTACGCAGTATTTT	CASSFPTSGGGGTQYF
NA	TRBV20-1	TRBJ1-5	NA	TGCAGTGCTAGGGGAGGCAATCAGCCCCAGCATTTT	CSARGGNQPQHF
NA	TRBV24-1	TRBJ2-3	NA	TGTGCCACCAGTGATTTAAGGGAGTCGGGAGATACGCAGTATTTT	CATSDLRESGDTQYF
TRBD1	TRBV5-6	TRBJ2-3	few	TGTGCCAGCAGCTTCACTCAGGGGGCCTACACAGATACGCAGTATTTT	CASSFTQGAYTDTQYF
TRBD1	TRBV4-2	TRBJ1-5	NA	TGTGCCAGCAGCTACAACAGGGGCTTCAATCAGCCCCAGCATTTT	CASSYNRGFNQPQHF
NA	TRBV27	TRBJ2-5	NA	TGTGCCAGCAGTCGCTACAGGGAGTGGGAAGAGACCCAGTACTTC	CASSRYREWEETQYF
TRBD2	TRBV27	TRBJ2-3	few	TGTGCCAGCAGCACTTTGGTAGCGGGGGGGCAGTCAGATACGCAGTATTTT	CASSTLVAGGQSDTQYF
TRBD1	TRBV15	TRBJ1-4	NA	TGTGCCACGAGGGACAGGGGGCCTGAAAAACTGTTTTTT	CATRDRGPEKLFF
NA	TRBV19	TRBJ2-7	NA	TGTGCCAGTAGTATTGGACAGAGCCAGGGCGAGCAGTACTTC	CASSIGQSQGEQYF
TRBD2	TRBV19	TRBJ2-3	NA	TGTGCCAGTACTAACCCGGGACTAGCCTCAGATACGCAGTATTTT	CASTNPGLASDTQYF
NA	TRBV4-1	TRBJ2-7	NA	TGCGCCAGCAGCCAAGAGGGGGGGGGCGCCTTATACGAGCAGTACTTC	CASSQEGGGALYEQYF
TRBD2	TRBV5-1	TRBJ2-1	few	TGCGCCAGCAGCTTAATAGCGGGAGAGGAAGATGAGCAGTTCTTC	CASSLIAGEEDEQFF
TRBD1	TRBV20-1	TRBJ2-1	many	TGCAGTGCTGGATCTCGACAGGGGGCGAGAAATGAGCAGTTCTTC	CSAGSRQGARNEQFF
NA	TRBV10-2	TRBJ2-1	NA	TGCGCCAGCAAGGGAGAGCAGTTCTTC	CASKGEQFF
NA	TRBV4-3	TRBJ1-3	few	TGCGCCAGCAGCACCGGAAAGGACAGCTCTGGAAACACCATATATTTT	CASSTGKDSSGNTIYF
NA	TRBV12-3/TRBV12-4	TRBJ2-7	few	TGTGCCAGCACCCTGGGACCCTACGAGCAGTACTTC	CASTLGPYEQYF
NA	TRBV4-2	TRBJ1-2	NA	TGTGCCAGCAGCTCTCTTGGGACCCTCTCAATATCTGGCTACACCTTC	CASSSLGTLSISGYTF
NA	TRBV6-1	TRBJ1-1	NA	TGTGCCAGCAGCCATTCCAGCAGCGCCCCCCACTTT	CASSHSSSAPHF
TRBD1	TRBV7-8	TRBJ1-2	NA	TGTGCCAGCAGCGAAACCCGGGACAGAACCGACTATGGCTACACCTTC	CASSETRDRTDYGYTF
NA	TRBV14	TRBJ2-2	many	TGTGCCAGCAGCCAAATTCGCGGACAAACCGGGGAGCTGTTTTTT	CASSQIRGQTGELFF
NA	TRBV6-6	TRBJ2-1	few	TGTGCCAGCAGTCGGGGACTGGGTGAGCAGTTCTTC	CASSRGLGEQFF
TRBD1	TRBV11-1	TRBJ2-2	NA	TGTGCCAGCAGACCCGGGACAGGGTATACAGGCGGGGAGCTGTTTTTT	CASRPGTGYTGGELFF
TRBD2	TRBV7-2	TRBJ2-1	NA	TGTGCCAGCAGCTTAGCAGGCCGTCTACTAGCGGGAGATGGCGTGCAGTTCTTC	CASSLAGRLLAGDGVQFF
TRBD1	TRBV30	TRBJ1-6	NA	TGTGCCTGGAGTGTAACCAAGATACAGGGGGCTGGTTCACCCCTCCACTTT	CAWSVTKIQGAGSPLHF
NA	TRBV11-1	TRBJ1-4	many	TGTGCCAGCACGCTCGGGATAGATGCAACTAATGAAAAACTGTTTTTT	CASTLGIDATNEKLFF
TRBD1	TRBV24-1	TRBJ1-2	NA	TGTGCCACCAGTGGAGGGACAGGAGATGGCTACACCTTC	CATSGGTGDGYTF
NA	TRBV12-3/TRBV12-4	TRBJ1-6	few	TGTGCCAGCAGCAACAGGGTGCCGGATTCACCCCTCCACTTT	CASSNRVPDSPLHF
NA	TRBV7-9	TRBJ2-3	NA	TGTGCCAGCAGCTTAGCCGGAATTAGAGAAAGCACAGATACGCAGTATTTT	CASSLAGIRESTDTQYF
TRBD1	TRBV12-3/TRBV12-4	TRBJ1-5	many	TGTGCCAGCAGCTTTTCAGGGGGACAGCCCCAGCATTTT	CASSFSGGQPQHF
TRBD2	TRBV20-1	TRBJ2-1	NA	TGCAGTGCCTGCAGTCTAGCGGGGGTTCACAATGAGCAGTTCTTC	CSACSLAGVHNEQFF
TRBD2	TRBV12-3/TRBV12-4	TRBJ2-5	few	TGTGCCAGCACTCTCGCGGGGGATGGTCAAGAGACCCAGTACTTC	CASTLAGDGQETQYF
NA	TRBV9	TRBJ2-7	few	TGTGCCAGCAGCGTATGGGGGCGCGAAGACGAGCAGTACTTC	CASSVWGREDEQYF
NA	TRBV2	TRBJ1-1	NA	TGTGCCAGCAGGGCAGGTCCTGGGAACACTGAAGCTTTCTTT	CASRAGPGNTEAFF
NA	TRBV3-1	TRBJ2-7	NA	TGTGCCAGCAGCCGGGGAAACGAGCAGTACTTC	CASSRGNEQYF
NA	TRBV24-1	TRBJ2-3	NA	TGTGCCACCGCTGCGGGCACGAACTCAGATACGCAGTATTTT	CATAAGTNSDTQYF